This is a list of T cell receptor beta chains from one sample in a study of blood T cell repertoires in COVID-19. Libraries were prepared by immunoSEQ multiplex PCR; TCRdb keeps only in-frame clonotypes and omits some of them. Altogether roughly 170,000 clones are present, under 85% being singletons, with the ten largest covering about 6.4%. The sequencing sample was made of peripheral blood. These receptors all stem from a human donor in a cohort sampled during active COVID-19. CDR3s include the opening cysteine and the closing phenylalanine or tryptophan.

V gene,CDR3 length,J gene,CDR3 protein
TRBV4-2,15,TRBJ2-2,CASSPRTGPTGELFF
TRBV2,16,TRBJ2-7,CASTRLAGVGAYEQYF
TRBV4-2,15,TRBJ1-1,CASSQGVQINTEAFF
TRBV6-2/TRBV6-3,16,TRBJ1-1,CASSYLEELMNTEAFF
TRBV7-8,15,TRBJ1-6,CASSLEGSYNSPLHF
TRBV13,16,TRBJ1-1,CASSLGLGQRNTEAFF
TRBV5-4,16,TRBJ2-3,CASSLSPYMGTDTQYF
TRBV7-9,14,TRBJ1-2,CASSLMGRPYGYTF
TRBV5-1,15,TRBJ1-2,CASSLQGAVGYGYTF
TRBV6-5,15,TRBJ2-6,CASSQTGAGANVLTF
TRBV6-5,12,TRBJ1-1,CASSRDRVKAFF
TRBV5-1,13,TRBJ2-7,CASSFRGAYEQYF
TRBV6-2/TRBV6-3,16,TRBJ1-2,CASSYSRAASNYGYTF
TRBV12-3/TRBV12-4,12,TRBJ2-7,CASSLSPYEQYF
TRBV2,13,TRBJ2-7,CASKGGGSYEQYF